These 16 T cell receptor beta chains were sequenced from one sample in a study of spatial heterogeneity in lung cancer. MiXCR, run by TCRdb on the 5' RACE reads, gives a single entry per CDR3 protein. The sample shows 60,000 to 65,000 distinct CDR3 sequences, 8.4% of them seen only once. Sample time point: sample taken at primary tumor resection. Unsorted samples of tumor, nontumor lung or frozen PBMC had their whole RNA sequenced. The sample here was PBMCs, taken at surgery. These TCRs come from a female donor with early-stage non-small cell lung cancer.

V and J are TRBV24-1 and TRBJ1-4; D gene ambiguous. Trimming took 3 bases from V and 14 from J, leaving 12 bases between them. There are 12 residues in the CDR3. The germline CDR1 and CDR2 sequences are KGHDR and SFDVKD. For the CDR3, the DNA is TGTGCCACCAGTGATGCCGGGAAAGGGCTGTTTTTT. The encoded protein is CATSDAGKGLFF.

The chain couples TRBV7-2 to TRBJ2-1, with D perhaps TRBD1 (6 bases). The CDR3 runs 16 residues. V gave up 1 base and J gave up 0 bases, with 10 bases separating them. Germline CDR1 SGHTA, CDR2 FQGNSA. DNA for the CDR3: TGTGCCAGCAGCTTAGAGGGGACAAGCTCCTACAATGAGCAGTTCTTC. The encoded protein is CASSLEGTSSYNEQFF.

This clonotype has just a few counts. The rearrangement uses TRBV28 and TRBJ1-4; D not resolved. This CDR3 spans 15 amino acids. Trimming removed 3 bases at V and 0 bases at J, with 8 bases between. Germline V gives CDR1 MDHEN, CDR2 SYDVKM. CDR3 loop: CASSFSAPTNEKLFF. The CDR3 DNA reads TGTGCCAGCAGTTTTTCGGCGCCAACTAATGAAAAACTGTTTTTT.

This clonotype was counted only a few times. The chain combines TRBV2 with TRBJ2-5; D is ambiguous. Trimming left V 4 bases short and J 5 bases short, with 11 bases between. The CDR3 is 13 residues long. Germline CDR1 reads SNHLY; CDR2 reads FYNNEI. The CDR3: CASSVSYSETQYF. CDR3 coding DNA: TGTGCCAGCAGTGTTTCCTATTCGGAGACCCAGTACTTC.

This clonotype was counted at least ten times. The gene calls are TRBV6-6 and TRBJ1-4, with a tentative D call TRBD1 (5 bases). This CDR3 comprises 16 residues. Trimming removed 0 bases at V and 1 base at J, with 9 bases between. Germline V gene sequence: CDR1 MNHNY, CDR2 SVGAGI (reference sequence). This CDR3 is CASSYSIRETNEKLFF. In DNA, the CDR3 is TGTGCCAGCAGTTACTCGATCAGGGAAACTAATGAAAAACTGTTTTTT.

The chain combines TRBV4-1 with TRBJ1-2; 7 bases match TRBD1. Germline values: CDR1 MGHRA, CDR2 YSYEKL. The CDR3 runs 18 residues. The V segment lost 0 bases and the J segment 1 base; nucleotides outside the gene matches: 11. The CDR3 nucleotides read TGCGCCAGCAGCCAAGATCAGGGGGATTGGTTTGGTAACTATGGCTACACCTTC. Translating gives CASSQDQGDWFGNYGYTF.

The CDR3 nucleotides are TGTGCCAGCAGCCCAATCGGTGTGCTCGAGCAGTACTTC. This sequence encodes CASSPIGVLEQYF. The chain links TRBV7-6 to TRBJ2-7; D is unresolved. V was shortened by 5 bases and J by 6 bases, with 14 bases between the two germline ends. The length of the CDR3 is 13 residues. Germline V gene lookup returns CDR1 SGHVS and CDR2 FNYEAQ.

This clonotype was detected ten times or more. The chain employs TRBV7-9 and TRBJ2-5; possible D gene TRBD2, 5 bases. CDR1 is SEHNR, CDR2 FQNEAQ, per germline (reference sequence). The CDR3 has 11 amino acids. V lost 5 bases and J 5 bases, leaving 6 bases between the germline ends. CDR3 protein: CASSPGETQYF. As DNA, the CDR3 is TGTGCCAGCAGCCCGGGGGAGACCCAGTACTTC.

This clonotype showed up many times. The gene calls are TRBV7-3 and TRBJ2-1; TRBD1 matches at 7 bases. The ends lost 0 bases at V and 3 bases at J; junction bases unmatched: 5. CDR1 and CDR2 (germline): SGHTA, FQGTGA. The CDR3 is 16 amino acids. The CDR3 sequence is CASSLTKQGYYNEQFF. DNA of the CDR3: TGTGCCAGCAGCTTAACGAAACAGGGGTACTACAATGAGCAGTTCTTC.

This clonotype was observed at least ten times. The genes are TRBV6-2 or TRBV6-3 and TRBJ1-1; no clear D gene. Looked up from germline, CDR1 is MNHEY and CDR2 is SVGEGT. The CDR3 is 12 amino acids. V was shortened by 8 bases and J by 2 bases, with 9 bases between the two germline ends. In nucleotides, the CDR3 is TGTGCCAGCGACCGAGGAAACACTGAAGCTTTCTTT. It is translated as CASDRGNTEAFF.

The chain joins TRBV6-1 to TRBJ1-2; D unclear. Looked up from germline, CDR1 is MNHNS and CDR2 is SASEGT. The CDR3 contains 12 residues. V gave up 2 bases and J gave up 3 bases, with 4 bases separating them. Here the CDR3 DNA reads TGTGCCAGCAGTGAATCGTACTATGGCTACACCTTC. Amino acids: CASSESYYGYTF.

This chain uses TRBV27 with TRBJ2-7, with a tentative D call TRBD2 (5 bases). The CDR3 spans 15 residues. CDR1 and CDR2 from the germline V gene are MNHEY and SMNVEV (reference sequence). V was trimmed by 5 bases and J by 6 bases, leaving 20 bases between them. The CDR3 here is CASSNQLRGSGEQYV. The CDR3 coding sequence is TGTGCCAGCAGTAACCAACTGCGAGGGTCCGGCGAGCAGTACGTC.

In this sample, this clonotype turned up many times. The chain employs TRBV9 and TRBJ2-2; the match to TRBD1 covers 9 bases. Per the germline V gene, CDR1 is SGDLS and CDR2 is YYNGEE. The V and J ends lost 4 bases and 5 bases, in that order; junction bases with no gene match: 9. This CDR3 is built from 16 residues. The CDR3 region has the DNA TGTGCCAGCAGCCCCAGAGGGGACAGGGCTACCGGGGAGCTGTTTTTT. Encoded protein: CASSPRGDRATGELFF.

Many counts were recorded for this clonotype. The rearrangement links TRBV5-1 to TRBJ2-3; D is perhaps TRBD1 or TRBD2 (5 bases each). Germline loops: CDR1 SGHRS, CDR2 YFSETQ. The CDR3 sequence is 17 residues long. Between the trimmed V and J ends, which lost 4 bases and 3 bases, there was a span of 21 bases. Here the CDR3 DNA reads TGCGCCAGCAGCGGCAGAGAGCCGGGACCCCAGACAGATACGCAGTATTTT. Translating it yields CASSGREPGPQTDTQYF.

The CDR3 bases are TGTGCCACCCCGGGTGGATATGGCTACACCTTC. Translation gives CATPGGYGYTF. This rearrangement joins TRBV21-1 to TRBJ1-2; the D call of TRBD1 is as the table states it, not checked on the DNA. TRBV21-1 is designated a pseudogene. The CDR3 is 11 amino acids.

The V gene is TRBV5-6, the J gene TRBJ1-2; D is undetermined. The CDR3 is made up of 14 amino acids. Germline lookup yields CDR1 SGHDT and CDR2 YYEEEE. The V end was cut by 4 bases, the J end by 4 bases, with 14 bases between. The chain's CDR3 is CASSPVRSTYGYTF. DNA for the CDR3: TGTGCCAGCAGCCCAGTGAGGTCCACCTATGGCTACACCTTC.